Reported below is one T cell receptor beta chain. Its target is unknown. This sample is part of a study of T-cell memory formation after mild COVID-19. Across the whole study: The two donors had largely donor-specific TCR clusters. General study points: Mainly CM and EM harbored the contracting CD4+ clones; mainly EMRA harbored the CD8+ ones.

Constant-segment primers served in 5'RACE that generated TCR alpha and TCR beta cDNA libraries bearing sample barcodes and UMIs. TCRdb called the 5' RACE reads again in MiXCR, with one record for every CDR3 protein. The table includes 500,000 to 550,000 distinct CDR3 sequences, around 20% detected once. CDR1 and CDR2 (germline): ENHRY, SYGVKD. This CDR3 region has 14 residues. With 5 bases clipped from V and 4 bases from J, the junction kept 7 bases outside the gene matches. This TCR came from an adult woman who had mild COVID-19 (a few samples of this study predate the infection). Cell type and time point are not known. Sequencing input: PBMCs or a T cell subset sorted from them (not recorded which). The chain employs TRBV10-3 and TRBJ2-5; 7 bases are a match to TRBD2. The CDR3 sequence: CAISIGLGAETQYF. The CDR3 nucleotides read TGTGCCATCAGTATAGGACTAGGCGCAGAGACCCAGTACTTC.